These T cell receptor beta chains were read from a single sample in a study of blood T cell repertoires in COVID-19. Generated by immunoSEQ multiplex PCR, the TCRdb table keeps only in-frame clones and is missing some. The sample yields around 310,000 clones, approximately 89% seen once. Sequenced sample: PBMCs or T cells enriched from blood (not recorded which). The receptors come from a middle-aged woman who had recovered from COVID-19. Both conserved end residues are part of each CDR3. The D gene is left open where the match is weak. Some rows have no size entry. The others give once, few or many, or a class for an expanded clone.

v_gene: TRBV18; j_gene: TRBJ1-3; abundance: .; d_gene: TRBD1; CDR3nt: TGTGCCAGCTCCCTAACAGGGGCGAATTCTGGAAACACCATATATTTT; CDR3aa: CASSLTGANSGNTIYF
v_gene: TRBV3-1/TRBV3-2; j_gene: TRBJ1-4; abundance: .; d_gene: .; CDR3nt: TGTGCCAGCAGCCAAGATCAGCGGCCCAATGAAAAACTGTTTTTT; CDR3aa: CASSQDQRPNEKLFF
v_gene: TRBV19; j_gene: TRBJ2-5; abundance: .; d_gene: TRBD2; CDR3nt: TGTGCCAGTAGTCGGACTAGCGGACAAGAGACCCAGTACTTC; CDR3aa: CASSRTSGQETQYF
v_gene: TRBV24-1; j_gene: TRBJ2-1; abundance: .; d_gene: TRBD2; CDR3nt: TGTGCCACCAGTGACCCCAATAGCGGGAGAGCCTACAATGAGCAGTTCTTC; CDR3aa: CATSDPNSGRAYNEQFF
v_gene: TRBV20-1; j_gene: TRBJ2-1; abundance: once; d_gene: .; CDR3nt: TGCAGTGCTAGTTCCCGCGGCTCCTACAATGAGCAGTTCTTC; CDR3aa: CSASSRGSYNEQFF
v_gene: TRBV19; j_gene: TRBJ2-3; abundance: .; d_gene: .; CDR3nt: TGTGCCAGTAGTTGGGGGGTTGGCACAGATACGCAGTATTTT; CDR3aa: CASSWGVGTDTQYF
v_gene: TRBV9; j_gene: TRBJ2-7; abundance: few; d_gene: TRBD2; CDR3nt: TGTGCCAGCAGCGTCTGCCACTATAGGCGGGAGGGCAACGAGCAGTACTTC; CDR3aa: CASSVCHYRREGNEQYF
v_gene: TRBV7-2; j_gene: TRBJ2-4; abundance: once; d_gene: TRBD1; CDR3nt: TGTGCCAGCAGCTCCCCAGGGACAGGGATCATTCAGTACTTC; CDR3aa: CASSSPGTGIIQYF
v_gene: TRBV29-1; j_gene: TRBJ2-1; abundance: once; d_gene: .; CDR3nt: TGCAGCGTTGACGACAATGAGCAGTTCTTC; CDR3aa: CSVDDNEQFF
v_gene: TRBV19; j_gene: TRBJ2-7; abundance: once; d_gene: TRBD1; CDR3nt: TGTGCCAGTAGCGCCGGGGACAGGGGTTACGAGCAGTACTTC; CDR3aa: CASSAGDRGYEQYF
v_gene: TRBV3-1/TRBV3-2; j_gene: TRBJ2-5; abundance: once; d_gene: TRBD2; CDR3nt: TGTGCCAGCAGCCAAGGGGCCGGGAGGTTCCAAGAGACCCAGTACTTC; CDR3aa: CASSQGAGRFQETQYF
v_gene: TRBV7-9; j_gene: TRBJ1-1; abundance: .; d_gene: TRBD1; CDR3nt: TGTGCCAGCAGCCGACAACAGGGGAATACTGAAGCTTTCTTT; CDR3aa: CASSRQQGNTEAFF
v_gene: TRBV11-3; j_gene: TRBJ2-3; abundance: .; d_gene: TRBD1; CDR3nt: TGTGCCAGCAGCACCGGACAGGGGAGGGATACGCAGTATTTT; CDR3aa: CASSTGQGRDTQYF
v_gene: TRBV27; j_gene: TRBJ1-2; abundance: .; d_gene: .; CDR3nt: TGTGCCAGCAGTTTATCGGCTCAGGGAATCTATGGCTACACCTTC; CDR3aa: CASSLSAQGIYGYTF
v_gene: TRBV19; j_gene: TRBJ2-2; abundance: .; d_gene: TRBD2; CDR3nt: TGTGCCAGCCAGCGGGAGGGGTACACCGGGGAGCTGTTTTTT; CDR3aa: CASQREGYTGELFF
v_gene: TRBV11-3; j_gene: TRBJ1-4; abundance: .; d_gene: TRBD1; CDR3nt: TGTGCCAGCAGCCTCGACAGGGCTAACAATGAAAAACTGTTTTTT; CDR3aa: CASSLDRANNEKLFF
v_gene: TRBV7-3; j_gene: TRBJ1-2; abundance: .; d_gene: .; CDR3nt: TGTGCCAGCAGCTTGGCAGGGGATACGAACTATGGCTACACCTTC; CDR3aa: CASSLAGDTNYGYTF
v_gene: TRBV2; j_gene: TRBJ1-6; abundance: once; d_gene: .; CDR3nt: TGTGCCAGCAGCCCGGAGGGACTTCGGTCACCCCTCCACTTT; CDR3aa: CASSPEGLRSPLHF
v_gene: TRBV5-1; j_gene: TRBJ1-4; abundance: .; d_gene: .; CDR3nt: TGCGCCAGCAGCTTGGTAGAGTCTAATGAAAAACTGTTTTTT; CDR3aa: CASSLVESNEKLFF
v_gene: TRBV6-4; j_gene: TRBJ1-2; abundance: .; d_gene: TRBD1; CDR3nt: TGTGCCAGCAGTGATAGGGGACAGGGGGGAACCTACACCTTC; CDR3aa: CASSDRGQGGTYTF
v_gene: TRBV27; j_gene: TRBJ2-1; abundance: .; d_gene: TRBD1; CDR3nt: TGTGCCAGCAGACAAGAGGGACAGGGTTTATGGAATGAGCAGTTCTTC; CDR3aa: CASRQEGQGLWNEQFF
v_gene: TRBV3-1/TRBV3-2; j_gene: TRBJ1-2; abundance: .; d_gene: .; CDR3nt: TGTGCCAGCAGCCAAGATAGGACAGTCTATGGCTACACCTTC; CDR3aa: CASSQDRTVYGYTF
v_gene: TRBV2; j_gene: TRBJ2-1; abundance: .; d_gene: .; CDR3nt: TGTGCCAGCAGACCCGGTGGGAGTGAGCAGTTCTTC; CDR3aa: CASRPGGSEQFF
v_gene: TRBV3-1/TRBV3-2; j_gene: TRBJ2-1; abundance: .; d_gene: .; CDR3nt: TGTGCCAGCAGCCATGGCCATGAGCAGTTCTTC; CDR3aa: CASSHGHEQFF
v_gene: TRBV6-5; j_gene: TRBJ2-7; abundance: .; d_gene: .; CDR3nt: TGTGCCAGCTCACAGTCCGACGAGCAGTACTTC; CDR3aa: CASSQSDEQYF
v_gene: TRBV29-1; j_gene: TRBJ2-3; abundance: .; d_gene: .; CDR3nt: TGCAGCACGTTCACACAGAGGGGCACAGATACGCAGTATTTT; CDR3aa: CSTFTQRGTDTQYF
v_gene: TRBV28; j_gene: TRBJ2-1; abundance: .; d_gene: .; CDR3nt: TGTGCCAGCAGTTTCCCCCCCCGCAATGAGCAGTTCTTC; CDR3aa: CASSFPPRNEQFF
v_gene: TRBV6-2/TRBV6-3; j_gene: TRBJ2-5; abundance: .; d_gene: TRBD2; CDR3nt: TGTGCCAGCAGCAGACTAGCGGGACAAGAGACCCAGTACTTC; CDR3aa: CASSRLAGQETQYF
v_gene: TRBV27; j_gene: TRBJ2-7; abundance: .; d_gene: .; CDR3nt: TGTGCCAGCAGTCCCCCCGGGAGCTACGAGCAGTACTTC; CDR3aa: CASSPPGSYEQYF
v_gene: TRBV3-1/TRBV3-2; j_gene: TRBJ2-3; abundance: .; d_gene: TRBD1; CDR3nt: TGTGCCAGCAGCCCCGGGACAGGGGGCGAGAGGCCGCAGTATTTT; CDR3aa: CASSPGTGGERPQYF
v_gene: TRBV11-3; j_gene: TRBJ2-3; abundance: once; d_gene: TRBD2; CDR3nt: TGTGCCAGCAGCCCCTTAGCGGGAGGGAGGACAGATACGCAGTATTTT; CDR3aa: CASSPLAGGRTDTQYF
v_gene: TRBV7-9; j_gene: TRBJ2-7; abundance: .; d_gene: TRBD2; CDR3nt: TGTGCCAGCAGCTTACAGGGGACTAGCGGTTTCTACGAGCAGTACTTC; CDR3aa: CASSLQGTSGFYEQYF
v_gene: TRBV23-1; j_gene: TRBJ1-5; abundance: .; d_gene: .; CDR3nt: TGCGCCAGCAGTCCAATCGAAGTGAGTGCGGGGAGCAATCAGCCCCAGCATTTT; CDR3aa: CASSPIEVSAGSNQPQHF
v_gene: TRBV11-3; j_gene: TRBJ2-5; abundance: .; d_gene: TRBD2; CDR3nt: TGTGCCAGCAGCCTAAGGACTAGCGGGAGTGAGACCCAGTACTTC; CDR3aa: CASSLRTSGSETQYF
v_gene: TRBV2; j_gene: TRBJ2-5; abundance: .; d_gene: .; CDR3nt: TGTGCCAGTCAGCGCTTGCAAGAGACCCAGTACTTC; CDR3aa: CASQRLQETQYF
v_gene: TRBV4-1; j_gene: TRBJ2-7; abundance: .; d_gene: .; CDR3nt: TGCGCCAGCAGCCAAGATTCCTACTACGAGCAGTACTTC; CDR3aa: CASSQDSYYEQYF
v_gene: TRBV24-1; j_gene: TRBJ1-2; abundance: .; d_gene: .; CDR3nt: TGTGCCACCAGTGATTTTAGGGGGGGCGCACAAGGCTACACCTTC; CDR3aa: CATSDFRGGAQGYTF
v_gene: TRBV18; j_gene: TRBJ2-2; abundance: .; d_gene: .; CDR3nt: TGTGCCAGCTCACCAACTCAGAACACCGGGGAGCTGTTTTTT; CDR3aa: CASSPTQNTGELFF
v_gene: TRBV12-3/TRBV12-4; j_gene: TRBJ1-4; abundance: .; d_gene: .; CDR3nt: TGTGCCATCCGCAGGGCAGGGGTTGAAAAACTGTTTTTT; CDR3aa: CAIRRAGVEKLFF
v_gene: TRBV29-1; j_gene: TRBJ2-5; abundance: .; d_gene: TRBD1; CDR3nt: TGCAGCTTCGGACAGGCGAGAGAGACCCAGTACTTC; CDR3aa: CSFGQARETQYF
v_gene: TRBV30; j_gene: TRBJ1-5; abundance: .; d_gene: .; CDR3nt: TGTGCCTGGAGCATGGCACAGGATTTTCATCAGCCCCAGCATTTT; CDR3aa: CAWSMAQDFHQPQHF
v_gene: TRBV21-1; j_gene: TRBJ2-7; abundance: .; d_gene: .; CDR3nt: TGTGCCAGCACCATAACGCGGGGACAGGGTTGCGAGCAGTACTTC; CDR3aa: CASTITRGQGCEQYF
v_gene: TRBV5-8; j_gene: TRBJ2-7; abundance: .; d_gene: TRBD1; CDR3nt: TGTGCCAGCAGCTCTGGAGTCGGGACAGGGATTTTGGACGAGCAGTACTTC; CDR3aa: CASSSGVGTGILDEQYF
v_gene: TRBV19; j_gene: TRBJ2-7; abundance: .; d_gene: .; CDR3nt: TGTGCCAGTAGTATTCCCGGGACACCAAACTACGAGCAGTACTTC; CDR3aa: CASSIPGTPNYEQYF
v_gene: TRBV19; j_gene: TRBJ2-7; abundance: .; d_gene: TRBD2; CDR3nt: TGTGCCAGTAGTATACTCGGGAGGGCTGAGCAGTACTTC; CDR3aa: CASSILGRAEQYF